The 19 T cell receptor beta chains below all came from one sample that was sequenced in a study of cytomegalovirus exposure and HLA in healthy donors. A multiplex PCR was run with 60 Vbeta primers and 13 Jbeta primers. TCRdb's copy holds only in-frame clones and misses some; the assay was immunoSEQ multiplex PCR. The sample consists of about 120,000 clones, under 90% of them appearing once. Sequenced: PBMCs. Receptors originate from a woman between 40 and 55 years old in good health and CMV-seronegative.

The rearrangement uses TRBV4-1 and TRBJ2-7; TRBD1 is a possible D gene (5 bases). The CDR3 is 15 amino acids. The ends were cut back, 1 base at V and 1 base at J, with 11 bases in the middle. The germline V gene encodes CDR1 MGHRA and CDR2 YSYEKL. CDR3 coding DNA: TGCGCCAGCAGCCAAGTACGCCAGGGATCCTACGAGCAGTACTTC. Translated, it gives CASSQVRQGSYEQYF.

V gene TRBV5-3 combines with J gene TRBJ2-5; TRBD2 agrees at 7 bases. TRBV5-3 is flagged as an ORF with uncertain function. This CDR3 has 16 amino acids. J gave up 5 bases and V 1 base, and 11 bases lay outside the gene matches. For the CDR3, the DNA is TGTGCCAGAAGCTTGAGGCTAGCGGACGTTGGGGAGACCCAGTACTTC. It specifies CARSLRLADVGETQYF.

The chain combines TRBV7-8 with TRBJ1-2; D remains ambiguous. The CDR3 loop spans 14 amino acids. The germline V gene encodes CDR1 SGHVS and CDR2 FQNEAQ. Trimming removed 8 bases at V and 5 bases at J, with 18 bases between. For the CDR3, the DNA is TGTGCCAGCTCCCGCTCCCTGGGCCTATATGGCTACACCTTC. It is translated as CASSRSLGLYGYTF. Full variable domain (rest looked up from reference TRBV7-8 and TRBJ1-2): GAGVSQSPRYKVAKRGQDVALRCDPISGHVSLFWYQQALGQGPEFLTYFQNEAQLDKSGLPSDRFFAERPEGSVSTLKIQRTQQEDSAVYLCASSRSLGLYGYTFGSGTRLTVV.

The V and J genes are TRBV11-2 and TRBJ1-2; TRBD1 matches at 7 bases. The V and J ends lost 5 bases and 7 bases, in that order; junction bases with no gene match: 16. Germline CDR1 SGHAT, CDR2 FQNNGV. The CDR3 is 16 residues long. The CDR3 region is CASSLSKATGAPGYTF. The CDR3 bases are TGTGCCAGCAGCCTAAGTAAGGCAACAGGGGCTCCTGGCTACACCTTC.

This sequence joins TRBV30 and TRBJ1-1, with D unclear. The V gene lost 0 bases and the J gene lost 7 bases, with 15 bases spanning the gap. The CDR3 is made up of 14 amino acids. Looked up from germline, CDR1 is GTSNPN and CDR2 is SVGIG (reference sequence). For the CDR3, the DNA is TGTGCCTGGAGTGTACGGGCGGGGTTTGGTGAAGCTTTCTTT. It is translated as CAWSVRAGFGEAFF.

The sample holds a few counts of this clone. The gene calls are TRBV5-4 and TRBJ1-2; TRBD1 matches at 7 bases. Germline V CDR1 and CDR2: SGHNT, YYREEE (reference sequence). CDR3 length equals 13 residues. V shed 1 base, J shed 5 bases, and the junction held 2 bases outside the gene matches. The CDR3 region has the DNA TGTGCCAGCAGCTTGCAGGGGGAATATGGCTACACCTTC. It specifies CASSLQGEYGYTF.

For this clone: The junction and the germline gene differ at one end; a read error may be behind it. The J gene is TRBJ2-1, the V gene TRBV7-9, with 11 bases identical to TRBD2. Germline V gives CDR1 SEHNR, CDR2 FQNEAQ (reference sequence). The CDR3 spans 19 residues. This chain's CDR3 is CSSSLVSSGGLSGYNEQFF. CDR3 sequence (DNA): TGTTCCAGCAGCTTAGTATCTAGCGGGGGGCTCTCCGGCTACAATGAGCAGTTCTTC.

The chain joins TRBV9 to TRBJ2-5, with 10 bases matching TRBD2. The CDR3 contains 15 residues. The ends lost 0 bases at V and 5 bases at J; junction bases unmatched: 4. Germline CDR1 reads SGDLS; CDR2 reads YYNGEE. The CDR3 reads CASSVGPSGGETQYF. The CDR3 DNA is TGTGCCAGCAGCGTAGGTCCTAGCGGGGGCGAGACCCAGTACTTC.

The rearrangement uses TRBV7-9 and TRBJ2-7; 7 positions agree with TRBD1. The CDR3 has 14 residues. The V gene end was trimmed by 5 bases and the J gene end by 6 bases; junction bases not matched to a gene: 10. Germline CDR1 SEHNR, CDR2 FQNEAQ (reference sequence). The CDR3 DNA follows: TGTGCCAGCAGCGACAGACAGGGATTCGGCGAGCAGTACTTC. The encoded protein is CASSDRQGFGEQYF.

The DNA for the CDR3 is TGTGCCAGCAGCTCAAGCGGGGGGCGAAACAATGAGCAGTTCTTC. This translates into CASSSSGGRNNEQFF. The chain uses TRBV7-9 and TRBJ2-1, with TRBD2 matching 9 bases. V dropped 4 bases and J dropped 5; count of bases not matched to a gene: 6. The CDR3 is made up of 15 amino acids. Germline V gene lookup returns CDR1 SEHNR and CDR2 FQNEAQ (reference sequence). The whole variable domain, filled in from reference TRBV7-9 and TRBJ2-1, reads DTGVSQNPRHKITKRGQNVTFRCDPISEHNRLYWYRQTLGQGPEFLTYFQNEAQLEKSRLLSDRFSAERPKGSFSTLEIQRTEQGDSAMYLCASSSSGGRNNEQFFGPGTRLTVL.

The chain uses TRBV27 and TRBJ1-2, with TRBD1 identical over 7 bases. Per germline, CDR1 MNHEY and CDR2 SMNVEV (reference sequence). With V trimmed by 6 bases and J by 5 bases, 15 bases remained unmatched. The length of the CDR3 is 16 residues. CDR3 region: CASSSALKTGRYGYTF. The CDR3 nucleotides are TGTGCCAGCAGCTCCGCCCTGAAGACAGGGAGGTATGGCTACACCTTC.

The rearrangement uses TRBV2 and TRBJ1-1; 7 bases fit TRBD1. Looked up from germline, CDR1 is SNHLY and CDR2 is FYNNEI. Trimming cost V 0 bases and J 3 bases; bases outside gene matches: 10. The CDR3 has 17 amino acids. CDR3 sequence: CASSEARDSALDTEAFF. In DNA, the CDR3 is TGTGCCAGCAGTGAAGCCCGGGACAGCGCACTTGACACTGAAGCTTTCTTT.

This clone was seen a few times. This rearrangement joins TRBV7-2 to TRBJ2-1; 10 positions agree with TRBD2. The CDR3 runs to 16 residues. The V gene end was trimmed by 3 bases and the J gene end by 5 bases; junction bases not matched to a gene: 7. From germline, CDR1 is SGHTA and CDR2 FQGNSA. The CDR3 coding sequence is TGTGCCAGCAGCTTGCGGAGCGGGGGGGCCGACAATGAGCAGTTCTTC. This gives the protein CASSLRSGGADNEQFF.

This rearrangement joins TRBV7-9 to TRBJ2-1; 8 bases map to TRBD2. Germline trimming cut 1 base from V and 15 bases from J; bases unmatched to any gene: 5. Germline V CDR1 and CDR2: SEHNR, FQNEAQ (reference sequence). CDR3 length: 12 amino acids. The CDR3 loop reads CASSLVERESFF. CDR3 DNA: TGTGCCAGCAGCTTAGTGGAGCGGGAGTCGTTCTTC.

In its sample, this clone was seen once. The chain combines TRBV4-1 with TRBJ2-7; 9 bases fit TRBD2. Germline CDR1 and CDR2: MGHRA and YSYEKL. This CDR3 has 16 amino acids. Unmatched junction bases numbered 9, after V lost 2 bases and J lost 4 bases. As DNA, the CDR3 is TGCGCCAGCAGCCAAATCGGCGGGAGGGACTGGTACGAGCAGTACTTC. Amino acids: CASSQIGGRDWYEQYF.

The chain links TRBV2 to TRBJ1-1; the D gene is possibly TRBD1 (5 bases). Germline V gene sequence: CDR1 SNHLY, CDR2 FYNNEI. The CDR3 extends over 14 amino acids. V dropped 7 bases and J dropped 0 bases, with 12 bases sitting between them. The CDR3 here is CASTYAGLNTEAFF. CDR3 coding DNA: TGTGCCAGCACTTACGCAGGGTTGAACACTGAAGCTTTCTTT.

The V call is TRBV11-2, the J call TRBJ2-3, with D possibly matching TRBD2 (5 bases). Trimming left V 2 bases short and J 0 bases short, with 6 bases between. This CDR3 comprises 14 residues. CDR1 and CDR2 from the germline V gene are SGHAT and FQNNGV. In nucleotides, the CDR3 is TGTGCCAGCAGCTTAAGAGGGAGCACAGATACGCAGTATTTT. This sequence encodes CASSLRGSTDTQYF.

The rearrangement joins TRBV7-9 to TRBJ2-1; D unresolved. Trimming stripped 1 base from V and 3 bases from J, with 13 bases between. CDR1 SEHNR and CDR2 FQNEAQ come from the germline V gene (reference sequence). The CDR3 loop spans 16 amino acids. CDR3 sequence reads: CASSLDLRRSYNEQFF. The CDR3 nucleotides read TGTGCCAGCAGCTTAGACTTGAGGCGCAGCTACAATGAGCAGTTCTTC.

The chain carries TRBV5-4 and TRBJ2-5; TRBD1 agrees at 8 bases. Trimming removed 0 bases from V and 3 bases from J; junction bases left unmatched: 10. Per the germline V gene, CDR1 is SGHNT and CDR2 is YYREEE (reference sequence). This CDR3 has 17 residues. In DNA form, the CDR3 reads TGTGCCAGCAGCTTGGCTAACGTATACAGGGGGGAAGAGACCCAGTACTTC. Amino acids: CASSLANVYRGEETQYF.